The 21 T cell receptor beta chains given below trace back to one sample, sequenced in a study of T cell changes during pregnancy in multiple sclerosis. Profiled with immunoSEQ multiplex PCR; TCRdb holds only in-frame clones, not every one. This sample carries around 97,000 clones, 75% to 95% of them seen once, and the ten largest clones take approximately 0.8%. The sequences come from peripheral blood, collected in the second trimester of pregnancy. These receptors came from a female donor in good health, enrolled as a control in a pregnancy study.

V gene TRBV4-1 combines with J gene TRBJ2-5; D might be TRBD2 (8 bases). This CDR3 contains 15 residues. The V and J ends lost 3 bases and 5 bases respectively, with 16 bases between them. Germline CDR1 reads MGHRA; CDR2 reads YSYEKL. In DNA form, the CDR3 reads TGCGCCAGCAGCCATAGCGGGACAGCTCGCGAGACCCAGTACTTC. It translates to CASSHSGTARETQYF.

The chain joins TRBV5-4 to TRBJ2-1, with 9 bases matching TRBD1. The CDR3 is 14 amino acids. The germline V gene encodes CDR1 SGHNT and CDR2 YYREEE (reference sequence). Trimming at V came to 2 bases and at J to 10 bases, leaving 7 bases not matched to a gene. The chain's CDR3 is CASSFRQGDWEQFF. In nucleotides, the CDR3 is TGTGCCAGCAGCTTCCGACAGGGGGATTGGGAGCAGTTCTTC.

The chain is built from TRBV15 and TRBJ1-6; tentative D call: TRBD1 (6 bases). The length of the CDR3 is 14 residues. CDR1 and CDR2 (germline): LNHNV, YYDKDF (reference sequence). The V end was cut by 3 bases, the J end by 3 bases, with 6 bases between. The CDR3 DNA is TGTGCCACCAGCAGGGACAGCTATAATTCACCCCTCCACTTT. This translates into CATSRDSYNSPLHF.

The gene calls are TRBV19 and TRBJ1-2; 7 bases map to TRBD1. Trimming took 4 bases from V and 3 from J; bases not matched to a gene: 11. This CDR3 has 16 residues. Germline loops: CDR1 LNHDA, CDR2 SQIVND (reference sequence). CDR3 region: CASSRSYRGTDYGYTF. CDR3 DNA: TGTGCCAGTAGTAGAAGCTACAGGGGAACGGACTATGGCTACACCTTC.

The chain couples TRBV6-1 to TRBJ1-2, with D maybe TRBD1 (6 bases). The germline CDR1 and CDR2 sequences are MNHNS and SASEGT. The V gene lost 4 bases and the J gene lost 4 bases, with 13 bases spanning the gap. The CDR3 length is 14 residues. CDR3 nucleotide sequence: TGTGCCAGCAGTGCCATAACAGGGCCCTATGGCTACACCTTC. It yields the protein CASSAITGPYGYTF.

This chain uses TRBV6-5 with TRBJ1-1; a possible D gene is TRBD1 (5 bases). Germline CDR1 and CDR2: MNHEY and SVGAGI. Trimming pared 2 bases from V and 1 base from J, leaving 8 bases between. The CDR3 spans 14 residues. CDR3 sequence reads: CASSYRQPNTEAFF. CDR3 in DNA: TGTGCCAGCAGTTACCGACAGCCGAACACTGAAGCTTTCTTT.

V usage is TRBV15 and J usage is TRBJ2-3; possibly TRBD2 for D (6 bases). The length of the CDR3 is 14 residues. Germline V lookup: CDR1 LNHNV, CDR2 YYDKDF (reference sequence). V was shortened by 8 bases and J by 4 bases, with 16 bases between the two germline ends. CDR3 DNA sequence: TGTGCCACCCAGTTAACTTCGGGGGCAGATACGCAGTATTTT. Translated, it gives CATQLTSGADTQYF.

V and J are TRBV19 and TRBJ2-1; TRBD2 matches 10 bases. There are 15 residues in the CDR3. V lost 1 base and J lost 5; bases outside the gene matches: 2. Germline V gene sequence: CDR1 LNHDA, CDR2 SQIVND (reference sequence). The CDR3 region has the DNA TGTGCCAGTAGTATAGGGCTAGCGGGAGACAATGAGCAGTTCTTC. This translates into CASSIGLAGDNEQFF. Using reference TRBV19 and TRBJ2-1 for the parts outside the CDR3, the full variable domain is DGGITQSPKYLFRKEGQNVTLSCEQNLNHDAMYWYRQDPGQGLRLIYYSQIVNDFQKGDIAEGYSVSREKKESFPLTVTSAQKNPTAFYLCASSIGLAGDNEQFFGPGTRLTVL.

The CDR3 DNA is TGCGCCAGCAGCTTTAGCGGGCCCCGATTGAACACCGGGGAGCTGTTTTTT. Translating gives CASSFSGPRLNTGELFF. The rearrangement uses TRBV5-1 and TRBJ2-2; 7 bases align to TRBD2. CDR1 is SGHRS and CDR2 is YFSETQ in the germline V gene. CDR3 length: 17 amino acids. Germline trimming cut 2 bases from V and 1 base from J; bases unmatched to any gene: 8.

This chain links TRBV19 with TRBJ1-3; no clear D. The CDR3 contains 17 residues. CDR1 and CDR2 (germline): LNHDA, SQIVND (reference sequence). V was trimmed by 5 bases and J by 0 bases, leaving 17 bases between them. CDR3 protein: CASSGSNRVSSGNTIYF. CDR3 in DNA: TGTGCCAGTAGTGGGTCTAACCGGGTGAGCTCTGGAAACACCATATATTTT. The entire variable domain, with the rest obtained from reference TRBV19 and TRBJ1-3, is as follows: DGGITQSPKYLFRKEGQNVTLSCEQNLNHDAMYWYRQDPGQGLRLIYYSQIVNDFQKGDIAEGYSVSREKKESFPLTVTSAQKNPTAFYLCASSGSNRVSSGNTIYFGEGSWLTVV.

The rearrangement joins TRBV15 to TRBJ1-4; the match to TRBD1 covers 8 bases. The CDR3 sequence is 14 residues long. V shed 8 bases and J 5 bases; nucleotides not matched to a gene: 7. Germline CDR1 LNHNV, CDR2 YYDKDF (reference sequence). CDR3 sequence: CATATGANNEKLFF. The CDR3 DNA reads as TGTGCCACCGCGACAGGGGCCAACAATGAAAAACTGTTTTTT. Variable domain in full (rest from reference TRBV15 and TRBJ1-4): DAMVIQNPRYQVTQFGKPVTLSCSQTLNHNVMYWYQQKSSQAPKLLFHYYDKDFNNEADTPDNFQSRRPNTSFCFLDIRSPGLGDTAMYLCATATGANNEKLFFGSGTQLSVL.

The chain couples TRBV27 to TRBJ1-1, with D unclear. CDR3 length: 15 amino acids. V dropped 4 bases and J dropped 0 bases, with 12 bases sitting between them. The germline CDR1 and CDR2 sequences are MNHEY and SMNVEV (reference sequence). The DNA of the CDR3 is TGTGCCAGCAGTTACTCCGGAGTTATGAACACTGAAGCTTTCTTT. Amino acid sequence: CASSYSGVMNTEAFF.

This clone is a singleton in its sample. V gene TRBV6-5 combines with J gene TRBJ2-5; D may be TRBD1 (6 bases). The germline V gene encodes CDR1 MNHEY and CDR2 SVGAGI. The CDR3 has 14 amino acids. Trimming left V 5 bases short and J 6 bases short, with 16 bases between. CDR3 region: CASSPGTTRQTQYF. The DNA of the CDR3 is TGTGCCAGCAGTCCCGGGACAACACGTCAGACCCAGTACTTC.

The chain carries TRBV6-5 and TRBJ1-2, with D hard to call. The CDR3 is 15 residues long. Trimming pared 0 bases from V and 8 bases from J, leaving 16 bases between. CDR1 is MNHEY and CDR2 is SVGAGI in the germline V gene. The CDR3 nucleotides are TGTGCCAGCAGTTACTCCCCCGGCGGGTCGGGAGGCTACACCTTC. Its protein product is CASSYSPGGSGGYTF.

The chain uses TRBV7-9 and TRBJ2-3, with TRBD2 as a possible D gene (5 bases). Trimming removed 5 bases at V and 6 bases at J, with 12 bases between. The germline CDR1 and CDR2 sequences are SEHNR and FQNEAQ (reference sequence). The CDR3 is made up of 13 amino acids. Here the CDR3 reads CASSPSGIDTQYF. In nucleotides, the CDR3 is TGTGCCAGCAGCCCGTCGGGGATTGATACGCAGTATTTT.

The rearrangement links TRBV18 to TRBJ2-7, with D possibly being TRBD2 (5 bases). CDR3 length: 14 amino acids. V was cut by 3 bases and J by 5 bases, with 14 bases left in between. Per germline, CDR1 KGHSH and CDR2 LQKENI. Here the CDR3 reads CASSPRVSENEQYF. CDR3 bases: TGTGCCAGCTCACCCCGGGTTAGCGAGAACGAGCAGTACTTC.

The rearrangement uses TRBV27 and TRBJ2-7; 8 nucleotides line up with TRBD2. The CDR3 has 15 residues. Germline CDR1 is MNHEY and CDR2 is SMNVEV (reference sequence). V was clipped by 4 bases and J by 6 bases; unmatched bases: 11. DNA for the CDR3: TGTGCCAGCAGTTCCGCCGGGACTAGGGCGCCCGAGCAGTACTTC. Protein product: CASSSAGTRAPEQYF.

The CDR3 DNA reads TGTGCCAGCTCACCCGCCAGGACAGGGGTAGGATCCTACGAGCAGTACTTC. This gives the protein CASSPARTGVGSYEQYF. This sequence joins TRBV18 and TRBJ2-7; 9 bases align to TRBD1. With 3 bases clipped from V and 1 base from J, the junction kept 10 bases outside the gene matches. CDR3 length equals 17 residues. CDR1 and CDR2 from the germline V gene are KGHSH and LQKENI.

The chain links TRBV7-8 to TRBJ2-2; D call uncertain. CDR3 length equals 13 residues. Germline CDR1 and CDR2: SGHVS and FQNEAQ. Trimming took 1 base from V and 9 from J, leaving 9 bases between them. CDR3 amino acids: CASSLEMSRELFF. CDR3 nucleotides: TGTGCCAGCAGCTTAGAAATGTCTAGGGAGCTGTTTTTT.

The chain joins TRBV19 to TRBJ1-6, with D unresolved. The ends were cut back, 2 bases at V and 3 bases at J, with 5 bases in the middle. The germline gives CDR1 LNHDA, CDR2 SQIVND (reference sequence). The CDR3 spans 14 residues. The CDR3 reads CASSISSYNSPLHF. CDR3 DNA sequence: TGTGCCAGTAGTATATCGAGCTATAATTCACCCCTCCACTTT.

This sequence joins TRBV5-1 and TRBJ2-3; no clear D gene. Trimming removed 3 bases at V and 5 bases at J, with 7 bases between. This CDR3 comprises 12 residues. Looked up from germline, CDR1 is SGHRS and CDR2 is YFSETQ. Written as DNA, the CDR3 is TGCGCCAGCAGCTACTCAGGAGATACGCAGTATTTT. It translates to CASSYSGDTQYF.